The clone carrying this T cell receptor (beta chain) showed up many times. Its antigen is not identified. Two-round multiplex PCR, the amplification method, yielded TCR beta CDR3 from genomic DNA. Round one of PCR was performed, and it used primers specific to each TRBV and TRBJ gene. TCRdb reprocessed the multiplex PCR reads with MiXCR, giving one entry per CDR3 protein. The sample has about 18,000 distinct CDR3 sequences, about 44% seen once; the top ten hold approximately 39%. Germline assignment: CDR1 DFQATT and CDR2 SNEGSKA (reference sequence). This CDR3 contains 13 residues. Trimming stripped 6 bases from V and 3 bases from J, with 11 bases between. The entry originates in a study of prognosis after radiotherapy for stage I lung cancer. Study-level results: When patients developed distant metastases, their Shannon entropy after stereotactic body radiation therapy was lower.

This TCR was recovered from a donor older than 45 with non-small cell lung cancer. The chain couples TRBV20-1 to TRBJ2-2, with a tentative D call TRBD1 (5 bases). Sample: PBMCs, taken before or after stereotactic body radiation therapy (not recorded which). The CDR3 is CSAKGWDTGELFF. The DNA of the CDR3 is TGCAGTGCGAAGGGGTGGGACACCGGGGAGCTGTTTTTT.